Below are 23 T cell receptor beta chains sequenced from a single sample in a study of blood T cell repertoires in COVID-19. Produced via immunoSEQ multiplex PCR; TCRdb's table is partial and in-frame only. Among about 190,000 clones, 70% to 85% were seen once, and the ten largest hold around 12%. Sequencing used peripheral blood. The receptors were sampled from a woman between 50 and 59 years old with acute or convalescent COVID-19.

This chain connects TRBV28 to TRBJ1-2; a possible D gene is TRBD1 (5 bases). From germline, CDR1 is MDHEN and CDR2 SYDVKM. Trimming stripped 3 bases from V and 7 bases from J, with 9 bases between. This CDR3 is built from 12 residues. CDR3 protein: CASSFRQGGYTF. DNA for the CDR3: TGTGCCAGCAGTTTTCGTCAGGGTGGCTACACCTTC.

This clone showed up just a few times. CDR3 region: CASSLMLRNYGYTF. Here the CDR3 DNA reads TGTGCCAGCAGTTTGATGCTACGGAACTATGGCTACACCTTC. The chain couples TRBV28 to TRBJ1-2; D gene unclear. The ends were cut back, 3 bases at V and 2 bases at J, with 10 bases in the middle. Germline values: CDR1 MDHEN, CDR2 SYDVKM. The CDR3 runs to 14 residues.

V and J are TRBV6-2 or TRBV6-3 and TRBJ1-3, with 7 bases lining up with TRBD1. Germline V gene lookup returns CDR1 MNHEY and CDR2 SVGEGT. The trim removed 4 bases at V and 0 bases at J, leaving 0 bases unmatched. The CDR3 length is 14 residues. CDR3 nucleotide sequence: TGTGCCAGCAGTTGGACAGGCTCTGGAAACACCATATATTTT. Encoded protein: CASSWTGSGNTIYF.

Regarding this clone: The same CDR3 is also encoded by other DNA sequences in this sample. The J gene is TRBJ2-1, the V gene TRBV5-1; 7 bases map to TRBD2. Trimming took 4 bases from V and 1 from J; bases not matched to a gene: 5. Germline CDR1 SGHRS, CDR2 YFSETQ. The CDR3 contains 15 residues. The CDR3 DNA reads TGCGCCAGCAGCCCCCTCGGGGGGTCCTACAATGAGCAGTTCTTC. Translation gives CASSPLGGSYNEQFF.

The J gene is TRBJ1-1, the V gene TRBV6-5, with 7 bases fitting TRBD1. The CDR3 is 12 residues long. With V trimmed by 10 bases and J by 1 base, 3 bases remained unmatched. Per the germline V gene, CDR1 is MNHEY and CDR2 is SVGAGI. In DNA, the CDR3 is TGTGCCACCAGACAGGGGAACACTGAAGCTTTCTTT. This sequence encodes CATRQGNTEAFF.

The chain carries TRBV3-1 (or the pseudogene TRBV3-2) and TRBJ2-1; 7 bases agree with TRBD2. The junction had 7 bases not matched to a gene; V was cut back by 0 bases and J by 2 bases. This CDR3 region has 17 residues. CDR1 LGHDT and CDR2 YNNKEL come from the germline V gene (reference sequence). CDR3 loop: CASSQDVRGGPYNEQFF. The CDR3 nucleotides are TGTGCCAGCAGCCAAGATGTTAGGGGAGGGCCCTACAATGAGCAGTTCTTC.

The chain couples TRBV2 to TRBJ2-3; D might be TRBD2 (6 bases). The length of the CDR3 is 16 residues. Trimming cost V 6 bases and J 2 bases, with 18 bases left between them. Germline lookup yields CDR1 SNHLY and CDR2 FYNNEI. The CDR3 DNA is TGTGCCAGCAGCCTTAACCTCGGGGGTAACACAGATACGCAGTATTTT. Translating gives CASSLNLGGNTDTQYF.

This clone was seen a single time. The CDR3 nucleotides are TGCGCCAGCAGCCTGGGGGCGGGAGATACGCAGTATTTT. Translation gives CASSLGAGDTQYF. This sequence joins TRBV5-1 and TRBJ2-3; possibly TRBD1 for D (6 bases). CDR1 is SGHRS and CDR2 is YFSETQ in the germline V gene. Trimming stripped 4 bases from V and 5 bases from J, with 11 bases between. This CDR3 has 13 residues.

The rearrangement uses TRBV4-1 and TRBJ1-2, with D hard to call. Trimming removed 2 bases at V and 2 bases at J, with 12 bases between. CDR1 and CDR2 (germline): MGHRA, YSYEKL. CDR3 size: 15 residues. The CDR3 loop reads CASSQTARENYGYTF. CDR3 nucleotides: TGCGCCAGCAGCCAAACCGCGAGGGAGAACTATGGCTACACCTTC.

V and J are TRBV11-2 and TRBJ1-2, with TRBD1 as a possible D gene (6 bases). This CDR3 comprises 15 residues. Per germline, CDR1 SGHAT and CDR2 FQNNGV. V dropped 5 bases and J dropped 0 bases, with 13 bases sitting between them. The CDR3 DNA reads TGTGCCAGCAGCGCGGACAGAGTACCTAACTATGGCTACACCTTC. Its protein product is CASSADRVPNYGYTF.

This clone was recorded once. The V gene is TRBV7-2, the J gene TRBJ1-1; D uncertain. The CDR3 totals 11 residues. Trimming took 5 bases from V and 5 from J, leaving 6 bases between them. Germline CDR1 and CDR2: SGHTA and FQGNSA. The CDR3 sequence: CASSPLTEAFF. CDR3 in DNA: TGTGCCAGCAGCCCCCTGACTGAAGCTTTCTTT.

The rearrangement uses TRBV6-2 or TRBV6-3 and TRBJ1-1, with 7 bases fitting TRBD1. The CDR3 length is 15 residues. Germline lookup yields CDR1 MNHEY and CDR2 SVGEGT. Unmatched junction bases numbered 9, after V lost 5 bases and J lost 3 bases. The CDR3 protein is CASSNLRQGYTEAFF. DNA for the CDR3: TGTGCCAGCAGTAACCTGCGACAGGGATACACTGAAGCTTTCTTT.

The chain joins TRBV4-1 to TRBJ2-1, with 7 bases identical to TRBD1. Germline V gene sequence: CDR1 MGHRA, CDR2 YSYEKL. This CDR3 contains 15 residues. Germline trimming cut 2 bases from V and 3 bases from J; bases unmatched to any gene: 4. CDR3 residues: CASSQPTGNYNEQFF. CDR3 DNA sequence: TGCGCCAGCAGCCAACCGACAGGGAACTACAATGAGCAGTTCTTC.

The chain combines TRBV6-4 with TRBJ2-1, with D maybe TRBD1 (5 bases). V lost 3 bases, J lost 10 bases, and 16 bases lay in between. This CDR3 comprises 14 residues. Germline V gene data show CDR1 as MRHNA and CDR2 as SNTAGT. The CDR3 DNA is TGTGCCAGCAGTGATGTTTTTCAGGGAACAGAGCAGTTCTTC. This translates into CASSDVFQGTEQFF.

The CDR3: CASSSTGYNSPLHF. The CDR3 coding sequence is TGTGCCAGCAGTTCGACAGGGTATAATTCACCCCTCCACTTT. The chain links TRBV28 to TRBJ1-6, with 7 bases identical to TRBD1. The V gene end was trimmed by 4 bases and the J gene end by 4 bases; junction bases not matched to a gene: 1. Germline lookup yields CDR1 MDHEN and CDR2 SYDVKM. The CDR3 runs to 14 residues.

The chain recombines TRBV6-1 with TRBJ2-1; 10 positions agree with TRBD2. The CDR3 is 16 residues long. V shed 3 bases and J 4 bases; nucleotides not matched to a gene: 6. Germline assignment: CDR1 MNHNS and CDR2 SASEGT. The CDR3 here is CASSDREAGGYNEQFF. The CDR3 DNA sequence: TGTGCCAGCAGTGATAGGGAAGCGGGGGGGTACAATGAGCAGTTCTTC.

The chain combines TRBV6-5 with TRBJ1-1, with 8 positions matching TRBD1. This CDR3 region has 12 residues. J gave up 7 bases and V 5 bases, and 3 bases lay outside the gene matches. Germline V gene data show CDR1 as MNHEY and CDR2 as SVGAGI. This CDR3 reads CASSPGGGEAFF. The CDR3 DNA follows: TGTGCCAGCAGTCCAGGGGGCGGTGAAGCTTTCTTT.

The chain recombines TRBV18 with TRBJ2-2; D not certain. Per germline, CDR1 KGHSH and CDR2 LQKENI. V lost 3 bases, J lost 3 bases, and 8 bases lay in between. CDR3 length equals 14 residues. This chain's CDR3 is CASSPKPDTGELFF. The CDR3 DNA is TGTGCCAGCTCACCGAAACCGGACACCGGGGAGCTGTTTTTT.

The chain recombines TRBV6-6 with TRBJ1-6; 7 positions match TRBD1. Trimming at V came to 6 bases and at J to 5 bases, leaving 7 bases not matched to a gene. The V gene's germline CDR1 is MNHNY and CDR2 SVGAGI (reference sequence). This CDR3 has 15 residues. CDR3 protein: CASREIDRDNSPLHF. Written as DNA, the CDR3 is TGTGCCAGCAGGGAAATCGACAGGGATAATTCACCCCTCCACTTT.

This chain connects TRBV7-9 to TRBJ1-1; TRBD1 might be the D (5 bases). The CDR3 has 14 amino acids. Germline CDR1 is SEHNR and CDR2 is FQNEAQ (reference sequence). Trimming pared 1 base from V and 6 bases from J, leaving 12 bases between. The CDR3 coding sequence is TGTGCCAGCAGCTTAGGACGGGGGGGATCTGAAGCTTTCTTT. It is translated as CASSLGRGGSEAFF.

This chain joins TRBV14 and TRBJ2-1, with D possibly being TRBD2 (5 bases). V was trimmed by 0 bases and J by 0 bases, leaving 9 bases between them. This CDR3 comprises 16 residues. Germline V gene sequence: CDR1 SGHDN, CDR2 FVKESK. DNA of the CDR3: TGTGCCAGCAGCCAAGACCTCGGGGTCTCCTACAATGAGCAGTTCTTC. Its protein product is CASSQDLGVSYNEQFF. The full variable domain, completed using reference TRBV14 and TRBJ2-1, is EAGVTQFPSHSVIEKGQTVTLRCDPISGHDNLYWYRRVMGKEIKFLLHFVKESKQDESGMPNNRFLAERTGGTYSTLKVQPAELEDSGVYFCASSQDLGVSYNEQFFGPGTRLTVL.

The chain has TRBV24-1 and TRBJ2-7, with 7 bases fitting TRBD2. The CDR3 runs 15 residues. Germline CDR1 KGHDR, CDR2 SFDVKD. V was clipped by 3 bases and J by 0 bases; unmatched bases: 4. The CDR3 bases are TGTGCCACCAGTGATCCTAGCGGACTCTCCTACGAGCAGTACTTC. It specifies CATSDPSGLSYEQYF.

This chain links TRBV28 with TRBJ1-2; D is perhaps TRBD1 (6 bases). V shed 6 bases and J shed 8 bases, with 25 bases lying between them. CDR1 and CDR2 (germline): MDHEN, SYDVKM. The CDR3 sequence is 16 residues long. Written as DNA, the CDR3 is TGTGCCAGCAGCCATATACTAAACAGGGAAAGGGAAGGCTACACCTTC. The encoded protein is CASSHILNREREGYTF.